This T cell receptor (beta chain) was recorded in a study of blood T cell repertoires in COVID-19. Across the study: Acute and convalescent COVID-19 samples came from the United States, Italy and Spain. PBMCs, B-cell-depleted T cells, or T cells provided the cDNA or gDNA that made up the material.

Per the germline V gene, CDR1 is LNHDA and CDR2 is SQIVND (reference sequence). The CDR3 sequence is 13 residues long. V was pared by 8 bases and J by 3 bases, with 4 bases of the junction left unmatched. As originally analysed: Reference gene primer amplification yielded estimated nucleated cell counts. The repertoire was sequenced with immunoSEQ multiplex PCR; TCRdb's copy has only in-frame clones and lacks some. V and J calls and clone size are as listed in that table; D and trimming were resolved from the DNA. In the table there are some 380,000 clones, 85% to 90% of which are singletons. The rearrangement links TRBV19 to TRBJ1-5; 7 nucleotides align to TRBD1. Specimen: peripheral blood. This TCR came from a man aged 18-30 years with active or convalescent COVID-19. In DNA form, the CDR3 reads TGTGCCAGTGGGGACAGTTACAATCAGCCCCAGCATTTT. This translates into CASGDSYNQPQHF.